One sample yielded the 31 T cell receptor beta chains listed below, sequenced in a study of cytomegalovirus exposure and HLA in healthy donors. Amplification used 60 Vbeta primers and 13 Jbeta primers. Profiling relied on immunoSEQ multiplex PCR, and the TCRdb table lists in-frame clones only, not all of them. The data contain 150,000 to 200,000 clones, around 76% of them singletons. The sequencing input was PBMCs. All receptors come from a female donor in good health and CMV-seronegative.

About this clone: The germline gene is not matched at one end of the junction; a read error may be the cause. Other DNA sequences in the same sample also yield this CDR3. The chain uses TRBV30 and TRBJ2-7; no clear D. The germline V gene encodes CDR1 GTSNPN and CDR2 SVGIG (reference sequence). The CDR3 is made up of 12 amino acids. CDR3 DNA sequence: TGCGCCTGGAGATCCCCCGCGAGGGAGCAGTACTTC. Residues: CAWRSPAREQYF.

The chain combines TRBV28 with TRBJ2-7; D not certain. V lost 3 bases and J 3 bases, leaving 6 bases between the germline ends. The CDR3 totals 12 residues. The V gene's germline CDR1 is MDHEN and CDR2 SYDVKM. CDR3 in DNA: TGTGCCAGCAGTTTTCTCCGCTACGAGCAGTACTTC. Protein sequence: CASSFLRYEQYF.

The chain has TRBV4-1 and TRBJ2-7; a possible D gene is TRBD1 (5 bases). CDR1 is MGHRA and CDR2 is YSYEKL in the germline V gene. The length of the CDR3 is 13 residues. V was cut by 2 bases and J by 4 bases, with 9 bases left in between. CDR3 region: CASSQRREYEQYF. CDR3 in DNA: TGCGCCAGCAGCCAACGCAGGGAATACGAGCAGTACTTC.

V and J are TRBV2 and TRBJ2-3, with 9 bases that match TRBD2. Germline trimming cut 4 bases from V and 2 bases from J; bases unmatched to any gene: 4. The germline gives CDR1 SNHLY, CDR2 FYNNEI. This CDR3 has 15 residues. CDR3 loop: CASSALAGTTDTQYF. In DNA form, the CDR3 reads TGTGCCAGCAGTGCTCTAGCGGGGACCACAGATACGCAGTATTTT.

The V and J genes are TRBV6-5 and TRBJ2-7; 8 bases align to TRBD1. CDR3 length: 16 amino acids. The J segment lost 5 bases and the V segment lost 1 base, leaving 10 bases of the junction unmatched. Germline CDR1 is MNHEY and CDR2 is SVGAGI. CDR3 loop: CASSYWSEQGGHEQYF. The CDR3 DNA reads TGTGCCAGCAGTTACTGGTCCGAACAGGGGGGACACGAGCAGTACTTC.

J is TRBJ2-5 and V is TRBV2, with TRBD2 as a possible D gene (7 bases). The CDR3 spans 15 residues. The V gene lost 1 base and the J gene lost 1 base, with 10 bases spanning the gap. Looked up from germline, CDR1 is SNHLY and CDR2 is FYNNEI. Here the CDR3 reads CASSEGRGPQETQYF. Written as DNA, the CDR3 is TGTGCCAGCAGTGAAGGGCGGGGGCCCCAAGAGACCCAGTACTTC.

The J gene is TRBJ2-7, the V gene TRBV4-1; D possibly corresponds to TRBD2 (6 bases). The germline V and J ends were trimmed by 4 bases and 0 bases, with 13 bases remaining between them. Germline CDR1 and CDR2: MGHRA and YSYEKL. The CDR3 has 15 residues. In DNA, the CDR3 is TGCGCCAGCAGCCCATACGGCGGGAACTCCTACGAGCAGTACTTC. It specifies CASSPYGGNSYEQYF.

The chain employs TRBV10-3 and TRBJ1-2; 7 positions agree with TRBD1. CDR1 and CDR2 from the germline V gene are ENHRY and SYGVKD. With 2 bases clipped from V and 2 bases from J, the junction kept 14 bases outside the gene matches. This CDR3 has 18 amino acids. CDR3 sequence: CAISEVDRNSPSNYGYTF. The CDR3 DNA sequence: TGTGCCATCAGTGAGGTGGACAGGAATTCCCCCTCCAACTATGGCTACACCTTC.

This clone was observed a single time. This chain connects TRBV29-1 to TRBJ2-1, with D perhaps matching TRBD1 (6 bases). The CDR3 runs 15 residues. The germline V gene has CDR1 SQVTM and CDR2 ANQGSEA. Trimming cost V 2 bases and J 4 bases, with 15 bases left between them. In DNA form, the CDR3 reads TGCAGCGTTGAACAGGCCAGGGGCCTATACAATGAGCAGTTCTTC. Translation gives CSVEQARGLYNEQFF.

The rearrangement joins TRBV5-1 to TRBJ2-3, with a possible D match to TRBD2 (5 bases). Germline V lookup: CDR1 SGHRS, CDR2 YFSETQ. Trimming cost V 2 bases and J 0 bases, with 16 bases left between them. The CDR3 is made up of 17 amino acids. The CDR3 here is CASSFMRLAASTDTQYF. The CDR3 DNA sequence: TGCGCCAGCAGCTTTATGAGGCTAGCAGCTAGCACAGATACGCAGTATTTT.

V usage is TRBV6-5 and J usage is TRBJ1-1; D call uncertain. Trimming shortened V by 0 bases and J by 3 bases, and 8 bases separated the two germline ends. This CDR3 comprises 14 residues. Germline-derived CDR1 and CDR2 are MNHEY and SVGAGI. The DNA of the CDR3 is TGTGCCAGCAGTTACTCGTGGGAGGACACTGAAGCTTTCTTT. Amino acid sequence: CASSYSWEDTEAFF.

This clone was seen just once. The chain employs TRBV5-8 and TRBJ1-1; D unclear. In germline, CDR1 is SGHTS, CDR2 YDEGEE. V was trimmed by 0 bases and J by 0 bases, leaving 12 bases between them. CDR3 size: 16 residues. As DNA, the CDR3 is TGTGCCAGCAGCTTGGGTTTATGGCCCATGAACACTGAAGCTTTCTTT. This sequence encodes CASSLGLWPMNTEAFF.

V is TRBV7-7 and J is TRBJ1-5; D is unresolved. The CDR3 length is 12 residues. V lost 5 bases to trimming and J lost 4 bases, with 6 bases between them. From germline, CDR1 is SSHAT and CDR2 FNYEAQ (reference sequence). The CDR3 bases are TGTGCCAGCAGCCCGGTTAATCAGCCCCAGCATTTT. Its protein is CASSPVNQPQHF.

This clone was seen a few times. The chain is built from TRBV9 and TRBJ1-1, with 9 bases that match TRBD1. Germline V gene sequence: CDR1 SGDLS, CDR2 YYNGEE. Germline trimming cut 2 bases from V and 1 base from J; bases unmatched to any gene: 0. The length of the CDR3 is 14 residues. The CDR3 nucleotides are TGTGCCAGCAGCGTGGGACAGGGGAACACTGAAGCTTTCTTT. It yields the protein CASSVGQGNTEAFF.

The V and J genes are TRBV2 and TRBJ2-5; 13 bases fit TRBD2. Germline assignment: CDR1 SNHLY and CDR2 FYNNEI. J gave up 4 bases and V 4 bases, and 0 bases lay outside the gene matches. The CDR3 is 14 residues long. Written as DNA, the CDR3 is TGTGCCAGCAGTGGGACTAGCGGGGGAGAGACCCAGTACTTC. Translating gives CASSGTSGGETQYF.

This clone came up a few times. Here the CDR3 DNA reads TGTGCCAGCACCCGGGACAGCTTTAATCAGCCCCAGCATTTT. Its translation: CASTRDSFNQPQHF. The J gene is TRBJ1-5, the V gene TRBV2, with 7 positions matching TRBD1. Germline V gene lookup returns CDR1 SNHLY and CDR2 FYNNEI. CDR3 size: 14 residues. J was trimmed by 4 bases and V by 7 bases; bases with no gene match: 7.

With regard to this clone: The sample has other DNA sequences that encode this CDR3 too. The chain employs TRBV5-1 and TRBJ1-1, with TRBD1 matching 8 bases. J gave up 5 bases and V 5 bases, and 5 bases lay outside the gene matches. Germline V lookup: CDR1 SGHRS, CDR2 YFSETQ. The CDR3 is 13 residues long. The CDR3 reads CASSLQGGTEAFF. The CDR3 region has the DNA TGCGCCAGCAGTCTACAGGGGGGAACTGAAGCTTTCTTT.

The V and J genes are TRBV9 and TRBJ2-1; 11 bases map to TRBD2. Germline CDR1 SGDLS, CDR2 YYNGEE. The CDR3 sequence is 16 residues long. V dropped 5 bases and J dropped 8; count of bases not matched to a gene: 12. The CDR3 sequence: CASSVLAGGRGDEQFF. CDR3 nucleotide sequence: TGTGCCAGCAGTGTATTAGCGGGGGGGCGGGGCGATGAGCAGTTCTTC. The full variable domain, with the rest looked up from reference TRBV9 and TRBJ2-1, is DSGVTQTPKHLITATGQRVTLRCSPRSGDLSVYWYQQSLDQGLQFLIQYYNGEERAKGNILERFSAQQFPDLHSELNLSSLELGDSALYFCASSVLAGGRGDEQFFGPGTRLTVL.

This clone was counted between two and nine times. This chain uses TRBV5-1 with TRBJ2-2; 8 positions match TRBD2. V lost 0 bases to trimming and J lost 4 bases; unmatched junction nucleotides: 5. Per the germline V gene, CDR1 is SGHRS and CDR2 is YFSETQ. The CDR3 is 16 residues long. For the CDR3, the DNA is TGCGCCAGCAGCTTGGAGGCGGGAGGTGTCACCGGGGAGCTGTTTTTT. It specifies CASSLEAGGVTGELFF.

J is TRBJ1-2 and V is TRBV11-2, with 7 bases matching TRBD1. Germline assignment: CDR1 SGHAT and CDR2 FQNNGV. With V trimmed by 0 bases and J by 4 bases, 5 bases remained unmatched. CDR3 length: 15 amino acids. CDR3 DNA: TGTGCCAGCAGCTTAGATTATAGGGGGCGCTATGGCTACACCTTC. Translating gives CASSLDYRGRYGYTF.

This chain uses TRBV18 with TRBJ2-4; TRBD1 aligns across 12 bases. The trim removed 3 bases at V and 5 bases at J, leaving 2 bases unmatched. This CDR3 region has 15 residues. Germline assignment: CDR1 KGHSH and CDR2 LQKENI. The CDR3 DNA sequence: TGTGCCAGCTCACCGGGACAGGGGGCGGAAAACATTCAGTACTTC. This encodes CASSPGQGAENIQYF.

The chain couples TRBV10-2 to TRBJ1-5; weak D call: TRBD1 (6 bases). CDR1 is WSHSY and CDR2 is SAAADI in the germline V gene. V lost 0 bases and J 7 bases, leaving 13 bases between the germline ends. This CDR3 is 15 amino acids long. CDR3 coding DNA: TGCGCCAGCAGTGAGTCGGGAGGGGGTGGACAGCCCCAGCATTTT. It specifies CASSESGGGGQPQHF.

A single count supports this clone. The rearrangement uses TRBV5-6 and TRBJ1-5; 8 nucleotides line up with TRBD1. Trimming took 1 base from V and 4 from J; bases not matched to a gene: 1. The CDR3 totals 14 residues. CDR1 is SGHDT and CDR2 is YYEEEE in the germline V gene. The CDR3 region has the DNA TGTGCCAGCAGCTTGTGGGACAGGAATCAGCCCCAGCATTTT. Its protein product is CASSLWDRNQPQHF.

Of note for this clone: Other DNA sequences of this sample code for an identical CDR3. The V and J genes are TRBV4-1 and TRBJ2-5; D remains ambiguous. The germline V and J ends were trimmed by 4 bases and 2 bases, with 11 bases remaining between them. Germline loops: CDR1 MGHRA, CDR2 YSYEKL. CDR3 length: 14 residues. CDR3 coding DNA: TGCGCCAGCAGCCGAACTGCGGCGCAAGAGACCCAGTACTTC. Translation: CASSRTAAQETQYF.

V is TRBV5-6 and J is TRBJ1-1, with 8 bases fitting TRBD1. The CDR3 contains 14 residues. The germline gives CDR1 SGHDT, CDR2 YYEEEE. Trimming cost V 4 bases and J 11 bases; bases outside gene matches: 13. The CDR3 loop is CASSRPDRAGRAFF. Here the CDR3 DNA reads TGTGCCAGCAGCCGACCGGACAGGGCGGGAAGGGCTTTCTTT. Filled out from reference TRBV5-6 and TRBJ1-1, the complete variable domain reads DAGVTQSPTHLIKTRGQQVTLRCSPKSGHDTVSWYQQALGQGPQFIFQYYEEEERQRGNFPDRFSGHQFPNYSSELNVNALLLGDSALYLCASSRPDRAGRAFFGQGTRLTVV.

The chain uses TRBV5-4 and TRBJ2-7, with D perhaps TRBD1 (5 bases). CDR1 and CDR2 (germline): SGHNT, YYREEE (reference sequence). The CDR3 totals 14 residues. V gave up 4 bases and J gave up 4 bases, with 15 bases separating them. DNA of the CDR3: TGTGCCAGCAGCCTGCAGGGATCTTGGTACGAGCAGTACTTC. Encoded protein: CASSLQGSWYEQYF. Full variable domain (remainder filled in from reference TRBV5-4 and TRBJ2-7): ETGVTQSPTHLIKTRGQQVTLRCSSQSGHNTVSWYQQALGQGPQFIFQYYREEENGRGNFPPRFSGLQFPNYSSELNVNALELDDSALYLCASSLQGSWYEQYFGPGTRLTVT.

The rearrangement links TRBV5-1 to TRBJ1-3; D gene unclear. The CDR3 consists of 15 residues. V lost 0 bases and J lost 4, with 11 bases in between. Germline assignment: CDR1 SGHRS and CDR2 YFSETQ. The CDR3 here is CASSLDLGEGNTIYF. For the CDR3, the DNA is TGCGCCAGCAGCTTGGACCTGGGAGAAGGAAACACCATATATTTT.

This chain uses TRBV11-2 with TRBJ2-2; 7 positions agree with TRBD1. This CDR3 is built from 15 residues. Germline CDR1 SGHAT, CDR2 FQNNGV. V lost 2 bases to trimming and J lost 5 bases; unmatched junction nucleotides: 5. The CDR3 DNA is TGTGCCAGCAGCTTATCCACAGGGGTGACCGGGGAGCTGTTTTTT. This gives the protein CASSLSTGVTGELFF.

The chain is built from TRBV5-1 and TRBJ2-1, with D possibly matching TRBD1 (5 bases). The CDR3 has 14 residues. Deletions cut 4 bases from V and 4 bases from J, with 12 bases between. Germline V lookup: CDR1 SGHRS, CDR2 YFSETQ. As DNA, the CDR3 is TGCGCCAGCAGCCGACCGACAGTATACAATGAGCAGTTCTTC. Protein: CASSRPTVYNEQFF.

The rearrangement uses TRBV27 and TRBJ1-1, with a possible D match to TRBD1 (6 bases). V lost 5 bases and J 3 bases, leaving 16 bases between the germline ends. Germline V gene lookup returns CDR1 MNHEY and CDR2 SMNVEV (reference sequence). This CDR3 comprises 15 residues. The CDR3 coding sequence is TGTGCCAGCAGTCCCGACAGGTCTCGTTACACTGAAGCTTTCTTT. It specifies CASSPDRSRYTEAFF.

The chain uses TRBV12-5 and TRBJ2-2, with D maybe TRBD1 (5 bases). The CDR3 runs 14 residues. Germline CDR1 LGHNT, CDR2 FRNRAP. Between the trimmed V and J ends, which lost 7 bases and 2 bases, there was a span of 11 bases. The CDR3 protein is CASVPTANTGELFF. CDR3 bases: TGTGCTAGTGTCCCGACAGCTAACACCGGGGAGCTGTTTTTT.